The clone carrying this TCR beta chain occurred once. This sample was included in a study of blood T cell repertoires in COVID-19. Participant-given clinical history determined each cohort assignment. The germline gives CDR1 LNHDA, CDR2 SQIVND (reference sequence). The trim removed 3 bases at V and 8 bases at J, leaving 4 bases unmatched. The CDR3 covers 13 residues. Only in-frame clones appear in the TCRdb table, and some are missing; sequencing was by immunoSEQ multiplex PCR. The profile covers 290,000 or so clones, with 90% appearing a single time and around 4.3% taken by the ten largest. Input material: PBMCs or T cells enriched from blood (not recorded which). The sequence derives from a woman between 18 and 29 years old with acute COVID-19. The gene calls are TRBV19 and TRBJ2-1; TRBD2 matches at 7 bases. CDR3 sequence reads: CASSMTSKDEQFF. For the CDR3, the DNA is TGTGCCAGTAGTATGACTAGCAAGGATGAGCAGTTCTTC.